The clone carrying this TCR beta chain was seen a handful of times. This record belongs to a study of type 1 and type 2 diabetes patients. The PCR template was genomic DNA. The TCR beta CDR3 region was amplified using 30 forward and 13 reverse primers. TCRdb redid the calling of the multiplex PCR reads with MiXCR, one entry per CDR3 protein. This repertoire shows approximately 260,000 distinct CDR3 sequences, approximately 50% found once; its top ten account for approximately 15%. The origin of this receptor is a young man with type 2 diabetes. The specimen sequenced was peripheral blood mononuclear cells (PBMCs).

CDR3 coding DNA: TGCGCCAGCAGCTTTGCCAGGGGGTGGTACGAGCAGTACTTC. This gives the protein CASSFARGWYEQYF. The genes are TRBV5-1 and TRBJ2-7; TRBD1 aligns across 7 bases. The CDR3 totals 14 residues. CDR1 is SGHRS, CDR2 YFSETQ, per germline. Trimming removed 2 bases from V and 4 bases from J; junction bases left unmatched: 6.